This record looks at one TCR beta chain sequence and its context. Healthy bone marrow donors made up the donors. PCR was performed using 60 Vbeta and 13 Jbeta primers. Sequencing used immunoSEQ multiplex PCR; TCRdb keeps in-frame clones, though not all of them. The data hold some 100,000 clones, with around 75% observed a single time. This CDR3 spans 17 amino acids. Trimming at V came to 5 bases and at J to 4 bases, leaving 12 bases not matched to a gene. Germline CDR1 is SGHAT and CDR2 is FQNNGV. The data are from a study of cytomegalovirus exposure and HLA in healthy donors. The chain has TRBV11-2 and TRBJ2-1; the match to TRBD2 covers 9 bases. The clonotype was recovered from a male donor in good health and CMV-seropositive. The sample was PBMCs. CDR3 protein: CASSPPLLAGKYNEQFF. CDR3 DNA sequence: TGTGCCAGCAGCCCTCCGCTTCTAGCGGGGAAATACAATGAGCAGTTCTTC.